The next 20 T cell receptor beta chains were all read from a single sample in a study of blood T cell repertoires in COVID-19. The protocol was immunoSEQ multiplex PCR, while the TCRdb copy is restricted to in-frame clones and leaves out a portion. The table includes roughly 250,000 clones, approximately 90% detected once. The sample comprised PBMCs or T cells enriched from blood (not recorded which). The receptors come from a woman between 35 and 50 years old with acute COVID-19.

The rearrangement uses TRBV27 and TRBJ2-1; no firm D call. Trimming took 5 bases from V and 2 from J, leaving 16 bases between them. CDR1 is MNHEY, CDR2 SMNVEV, per germline (reference sequence). The CDR3 totals 16 residues. In DNA, the CDR3 is TGTGCCAGCAGTCCTATAGTACTAACCCCCTACAATGAGCAGTTCTTC. Amino acid sequence: CASSPIVLTPYNEQFF.

The J gene is TRBJ2-2, the V gene TRBV7-9; a weak D match, TRBD1 (6 bases). This CDR3 spans 15 amino acids. Germline-derived CDR1 and CDR2 are SEHNR and FQNEAQ (reference sequence). The ends were cut back, 5 bases at V and 1 base at J, with 11 bases in the middle. The CDR3 region has the DNA TGTGCCAGCAGCCCGAGGGACAAGAACACCGGGGAGCTGTTTTTT. Translated, it gives CASSPRDKNTGELFF.

The chain links TRBV2 to TRBJ1-1, with 8 bases identical to TRBD1. The germline gives CDR1 SNHLY, CDR2 FYNNEI. V was pared by 6 bases and J by 4 bases, with 7 bases of the junction left unmatched. CDR3 length equals 14 residues. CDR3 nucleotide sequence: TGTGCCAGCAGGTTTAACAGGGGGATCACTGAAGCTTTCTTT. It is translated as CASRFNRGITEAFF.

The rearrangement joins TRBV18 to TRBJ2-7, with 7 bases matching TRBD1. V dropped 2 bases and J dropped 5; count of bases not matched to a gene: 3. The length of the CDR3 is 13 residues. Per the germline V gene, CDR1 is KGHSH and CDR2 is LQKENI. CDR3 coding DNA: TGTGCCAGCTCACCAGGGACAGATCACGAGCAGTACTTC. Protein: CASSPGTDHEQYF.

The rearrangement uses TRBV5-1 and TRBJ1-3, with D possibly being TRBD1 (5 bases). V was trimmed by 0 bases and J by 2 bases, leaving 9 bases between them. This CDR3 spans 15 amino acids. CDR1 is SGHRS, CDR2 YFSETQ, per germline. CDR3 nucleotide sequence: TGCGCCAGCAGCTTGGAAGGACATCCTGGAAACACCATATATTTT. Translating gives CASSLEGHPGNTIYF. Looking up the rest from reference TRBV5-1 and TRBJ1-3 gives the full variable domain: KAGVTQTPRYLIKTRGQQVTLSCSPISGHRSVSWYQQTPGQGLQFLFEYFSETQRNKGNFPGRFSGRQFSNSRSEMNVSTLELGDSALYLCASSLEGHPGNTIYFGEGSWLTVV.

This chain joins TRBV15 and TRBJ2-2; TRBD2 aligns across 7 bases. Trimming removed 0 bases from V and 4 bases from J; junction bases left unmatched: 8. The CDR3 covers 17 residues. Germline loops: CDR1 LNHNV, CDR2 YYDKDF (reference sequence). The CDR3 DNA reads as TGTGCCACCAGCAGAGATTGGAAGCGGGGCTCCACCGGGGAGCTGTTTTTT. It yields the protein CATSRDWKRGSTGELFF.

This rearrangement joins TRBV6-5 to TRBJ1-2, with D possibly TRBD1 on 5 matching bases. V gave up 6 bases and J gave up 4 bases, with 15 bases separating them. Per germline, CDR1 MNHEY and CDR2 SVGAGI. This CDR3 spans 14 amino acids. Here the CDR3 reads CASSDTGDPYGYTF. The DNA for the CDR3 is TGTGCCAGCAGCGATACAGGAGATCCCTATGGCTACACCTTC.

This clone occurred once. This chain links TRBV24-1 with TRBJ1-5; TRBD1 might be the D (5 bases). Germline V lookup: CDR1 KGHDR, CDR2 SFDVKD. The CDR3 consists of 12 residues. Between the trimmed V and J ends, which lost 4 bases and 6 bases, there was a span of 6 bases. Written as DNA, the CDR3 is TGTGCCACCAGTGAGGGACTTCAGCCCCAGCATTTT. This codes for CATSEGLQPQHF.

This chain joins TRBV19 and TRBJ1-3, with D unresolved. This CDR3 has 16 amino acids. In germline, CDR1 is LNHDA, CDR2 SQIVND (reference sequence). Between the trimmed V and J ends, which lost 9 bases and 0 bases, there was a span of 18 bases. The DNA of the CDR3 is TGTGCCAGCCCACCGAGAGGCCAGAGCTCTGGAAACACCATATATTTT. This encodes CASPPRGQSSGNTIYF.

This rearrangement joins TRBV5-6 to TRBJ1-6; TRBD1 aligns across 11 bases. Germline assignment: CDR1 SGHDT and CDR2 YYEEEE. The CDR3 contains 17 residues. V lost 4 bases and J lost 7; bases outside the gene matches: 10. The CDR3 nucleotides are TGTGCCAGCAGCGTCGGGACAGGGGGATCCCGAAATTCACCCCTCCACTTT. Translating gives CASSVGTGGSRNSPLHF.

The genes are TRBV5-1 and TRBJ1-4; 7 positions agree with TRBD1. This CDR3 is built from 15 residues. With 4 bases clipped from V and 4 bases from J, the junction kept 7 bases outside the gene matches. The germline CDR1 and CDR2 sequences are SGHRS and YFSETQ. The CDR3 region has the DNA TGCGCCAGCAGCGCGGGACAGCGAATTAATGAAAAACTGTTTTTT. Protein sequence: CASSAGQRINEKLFF.

The V call is TRBV2, the J call TRBJ1-3, with 7 positions matching TRBD1. Germline CDR1 SNHLY, CDR2 FYNNEI. V shed 10 bases and J 3 bases; nucleotides not matched to a gene: 18. The CDR3 extends over 17 amino acids. CDR3 in amino acids: CAITVIRQGVRGNTIYF. The DNA for the CDR3 is TGTGCCATCACAGTGATTCGGCAGGGGGTTCGTGGAAACACCATATATTTT. The full variable domain, with the rest looked up from reference TRBV2 and TRBJ1-3, is EPEVTQTPSHQVTQMGQEVILRCVPISNHLYFYWYRQILGQKVEFLVSFYNNEISEKSEIFDDQFSVERPDGSNFTLKIRSTKLEDSAMYFCAITVIRQGVRGNTIYFGEGSWLTVV.

DNA for the CDR3: TGTGCCAGTAGGGGCGGGGCCCACCTTCAGGGCACTGAAGCTTTCTTT. Translation gives CASRGGAHLQGTEAFF. This chain links TRBV19 with TRBJ1-1, with D perhaps matching TRBD1 (5 bases). V gave up 6 bases and J gave up 4 bases, with 21 bases separating them. The length of the CDR3 is 16 residues. The V gene's germline CDR1 is LNHDA and CDR2 SQIVND (reference sequence).

This clone has just one count. This chain connects TRBV9 to TRBJ2-1, with 7 bases fitting TRBD1. The V segment lost 0 bases and the J segment 7 bases; nucleotides outside the gene matches: 1. Per germline, CDR1 SGDLS and CDR2 YYNGEE. There are 13 residues in the CDR3. Here the CDR3 reads CASSVEDRNEQFF. The CDR3 bases are TGTGCCAGCAGCGTAGAGGACAGGAATGAGCAGTTCTTC.

The chain recombines TRBV27 with TRBJ1-2; 7 positions match TRBD1. Germline lookup yields CDR1 MNHEY and CDR2 SMNVEV (reference sequence). V gave up 5 bases and J gave up 3 bases; unmatched junction bases: 9. This CDR3 comprises 15 residues. The CDR3 loop is CASSRAGQLHYGYTF. CDR3 bases: TGTGCCAGCAGTCGCGCGGGACAGCTACACTATGGCTACACCTTC.

The chain carries TRBV5-1 and TRBJ2-4; 8 nucleotides agree with TRBD2. The CDR3 sequence is 16 residues long. The germline CDR1 and CDR2 sequences are SGHRS and YFSETQ. Trimming at V came to 1 base and at J to 4 bases, leaving 7 bases not matched to a gene. The CDR3 region has the DNA TGCGCCAGCAGCTTGAAAGTAGCGGGAACTAAAAACATTCAGTACTTC. Amino acids: CASSLKVAGTKNIQYF. The full variable domain, completed using reference TRBV5-1 and TRBJ2-4, is KAGVTQTPRYLIKTRGQQVTLSCSPISGHRSVSWYQQTPGQGLQFLFEYFSETQRNKGNFPGRFSGRQFSNSRSEMNVSTLELGDSALYLCASSLKVAGTKNIQYFGAGTRLSVL.

This chain joins TRBV19 and TRBJ1-4; the match to TRBD1 covers 12 bases. Per the germline V gene, CDR1 is LNHDA and CDR2 is SQIVND (reference sequence). Germline trimming cut 5 bases from V and 3 bases from J; bases unmatched to any gene: 7. This CDR3 region has 17 residues. The CDR3: CASSSGTGGYANEKLFF. The CDR3 nucleotides read TGTGCCAGTAGTTCAGGGACAGGGGGCTATGCTAATGAAAAACTGTTTTTT.

The V call is TRBV15, the J call TRBJ1-6; the D is unclear. Germline V CDR1 and CDR2: LNHNV, YYDKDF (reference sequence). This CDR3 spans 14 amino acids. Trimming took 0 bases from V and 7 from J, leaving 7 bases between them. CDR3 sequence reads: CATSRDPENSPLHF. CDR3 bases: TGTGCCACCAGCAGAGATCCGGAGAATTCACCCCTCCACTTT.

The chain joins TRBV2 to TRBJ1-1; D perhaps matches TRBD1 (5 bases). V gave up 7 bases and J gave up 1 base, with 19 bases separating them. Looked up from germline, CDR1 is SNHLY and CDR2 is FYNNEI. This CDR3 is 16 amino acids long. This CDR3 reads CASTRDSPTGNTEAFF. The CDR3 region has the DNA TGTGCCAGCACCCGTGACAGTCCCACGGGGAACACTGAAGCTTTCTTT.

The V call is TRBV19, the J call TRBJ1-2; D might be TRBD1 (6 bases). The V end lost 3 bases, the J end lost 4 bases, and 15 bases lay between the germline ends. Germline lookup yields CDR1 LNHDA and CDR2 SQIVND (reference sequence). The CDR3 contains 15 residues. The CDR3 DNA sequence: TGTGCCAGTAGTATGTGGGACATTGGGACCTATGGCTACACCTTC. It is translated as CASSMWDIGTYGYTF.